This paragraph covers one TCR beta chain sequence. Its antigen remains unknown. The CDR3 contains 13 residues. The germline V gene has CDR1 SQVTM and CDR2 ANQGSEA. The authors generated TCR beta cDNA through 5'RACE template switching with UMIs. TCRdb reprocessed the 5' RACE reads, with one entry per CDR3 protein and no DNA. The sample data list over 120,000 distinct CDR3 sequences. This record comes from a study of T cells expressing NK-cell markers. Study findings and constraints: Leadership of the CD3+CD56-NKG2C+ fraction also belonged to these clonotypes in several donors.

The sequence derives from a man younger than 35 in good health. The sequenced sample consisted of blood T cells: a sorted CD56 or NKG2C T cell subset, CD4+ or CD8+ T cells, or bulk PBMC T cells (not recorded which). The chain uses TRBV29-1 and TRBJ2-7; the D call of TRBD1 rests on TCRdb alone, since no DNA is present to check it. The CDR3 loop is CSVEVGQGYEQYF.